This TCR beta chain was sequenced for a study of T cells in Graves' hyperthyroidism and ophthalmopathy. Study-wide findings and caveats: Most thyroid clonotypes with frequency above 0.001 were detected in blood. Ophthalmopathy onset followed model prediction by a median around 6.9 months.

RNA transcripts served as the template for amplifying TCR beta CDR3 regions. The TCR CDR3 was amplified in a first-round RT-PCR using the HTBI primer set. TCRdb passed the multiplex PCR reads through MiXCR, listing each CDR3 protein once. In the table there are fewer than 700,000 distinct CDR3 sequences, around 15% of which are singletons. A patient was excluded if there was uncontrolled infection, other autoimmune disease, pregnancy or lactation. Fresh peripheral blood, roughly 9.3 ml, was the source of the PBMCs. V gave up 0 bases and J gave up 9 bases, with 6 bases separating them. Germline V gene sequence: CDR1 MNHEY, CDR2 SVGAGI. The CDR3 consists of 13 residues. As for this clonotype: As yet, its antigen is unknown.

This receptor was identified in a woman aged 25 to 39 with Graves' hyperthyroidism. Sequences were obtained from blood. The rearrangement links TRBV6-5 to TRBJ2-6; TRBD1 is a possible D gene (5 bases). CDR3 in DNA: TGTGCCAGCAGTTACTCGACAGTCAACGTCCTGACTTTC. Amino acid sequence: CASSYSTVNVLTF.